This T cell receptor beta chain is drawn from a study of graft-versus-host responses after intestinal transplantation. Study as a whole: Anti-thymocyte globulin was used for induction in all recipients, who then took tacrolimus and steroids for roughly three years.

In regard to this clone: Its specificity is not known.

Germline trimming cut 3 bases from V and 8 bases from J; bases unmatched to any gene: 3. The CDR3 has 14 residues. CDR1 and CDR2 (germline): KGHSH, LQKENI. Repertoires were generated with immunoSEQ multiplex PCR, while TCRdb's copy carries only in-frame clones and drops some. The sample contains 84,000 or so clones, about four fifths of which appear only once. The chain employs TRBV18 and TRBJ2-1; TRBD1 matches at 11 bases. This sequence was found in a human donor who received an intestinal transplant. The sequencing used unstimulated CD4+ T cells sorted from spleen or lymph node cells, collected before intestinal transplant. The CDR3 region has the DNA TGTGCCAGCTCACCGGACAGGGGGCACGATGAGCAGTTCTTC. It encodes CASSPDRGHDEQFF.